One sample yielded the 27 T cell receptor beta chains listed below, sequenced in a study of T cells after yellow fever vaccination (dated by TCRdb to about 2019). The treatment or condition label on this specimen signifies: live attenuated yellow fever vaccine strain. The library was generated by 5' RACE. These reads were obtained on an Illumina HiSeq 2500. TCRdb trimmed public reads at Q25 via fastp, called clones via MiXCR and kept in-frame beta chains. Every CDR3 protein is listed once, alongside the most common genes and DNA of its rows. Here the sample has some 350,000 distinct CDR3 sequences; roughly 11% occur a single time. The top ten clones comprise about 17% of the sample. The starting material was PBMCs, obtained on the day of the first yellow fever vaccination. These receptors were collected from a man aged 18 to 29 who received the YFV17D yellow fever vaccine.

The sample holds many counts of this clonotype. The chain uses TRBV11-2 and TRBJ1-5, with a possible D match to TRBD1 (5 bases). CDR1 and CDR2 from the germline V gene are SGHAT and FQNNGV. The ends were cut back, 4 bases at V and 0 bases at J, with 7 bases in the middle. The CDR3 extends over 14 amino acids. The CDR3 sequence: CASSSGLSNQPQHF. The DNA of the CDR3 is TGTGCCAGCAGCTCGGGGCTTAGCAATCAGCCCCAGCATTTT. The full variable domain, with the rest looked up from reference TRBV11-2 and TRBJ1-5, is EAGVAQSPRYKIIEKRQSVAFWCNPISGHATLYWYQQILGQGPKLLIQFQNNGVVDDSQLPKDRFSAERLKGVDSTLKIQPAKLEDSAVYLCASSSGLSNQPQHFGDGTRLSIL.

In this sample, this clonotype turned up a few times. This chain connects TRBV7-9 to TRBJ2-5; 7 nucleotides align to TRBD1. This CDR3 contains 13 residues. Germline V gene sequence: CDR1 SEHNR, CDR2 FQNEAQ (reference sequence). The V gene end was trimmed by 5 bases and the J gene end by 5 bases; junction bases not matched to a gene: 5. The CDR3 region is CASSRQGLETQYF. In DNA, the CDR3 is TGTGCCAGCAGCCGACAGGGTTTGGAGACCCAGTACTTC.

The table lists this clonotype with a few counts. The CDR3 nucleotides read TGTGCCAGCGGCAGGGGGCGCGAAAACATTCAGTACTTC. This translates into CASGRGRENIQYF. The chain employs TRBV3-1 and TRBJ2-4; 8 nucleotides align to TRBD1. The CDR3 loop spans 13 amino acids. Looked up from germline, CDR1 is LGHDT and CDR2 is YNNKEL (reference sequence). Germline trimming cut 8 bases from V and 5 bases from J; bases unmatched to any gene: 5.

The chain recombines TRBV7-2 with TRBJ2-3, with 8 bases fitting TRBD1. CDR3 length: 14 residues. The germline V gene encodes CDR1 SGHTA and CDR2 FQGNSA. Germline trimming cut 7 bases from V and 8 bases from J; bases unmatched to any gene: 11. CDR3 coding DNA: TGTGCCAGCACCGAGACAGGGGAATTAGTTACGCAGTATTTT. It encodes CASTETGELVTQYF. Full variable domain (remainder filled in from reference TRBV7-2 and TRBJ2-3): GAGVSQSPSNKVTEKGKDVELRCDPISGHTALYWYRQSLGQGLEFLIYFQGNSAPDKSGLPSDRFSAERTGGSVSTLTIQRTQQEDSAVYLCASTETGELVTQYFGPGTRLTVL.

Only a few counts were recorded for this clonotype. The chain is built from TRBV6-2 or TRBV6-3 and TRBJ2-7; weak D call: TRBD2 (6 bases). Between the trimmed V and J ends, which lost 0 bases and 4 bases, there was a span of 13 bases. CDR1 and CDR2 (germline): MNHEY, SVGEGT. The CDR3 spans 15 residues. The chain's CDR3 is CASSYSNYGTYEQYF. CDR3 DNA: TGTGCCAGCAGTTACTCGAACTATGGGACTTACGAGCAGTACTTC.

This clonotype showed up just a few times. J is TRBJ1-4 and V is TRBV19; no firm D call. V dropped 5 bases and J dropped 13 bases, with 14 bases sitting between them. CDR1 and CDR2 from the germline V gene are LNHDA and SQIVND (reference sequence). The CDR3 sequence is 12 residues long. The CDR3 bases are TGTGCCAGTAGTTTTCTCCTACAGCCACTGTTTTTT. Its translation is CASSFLLQPLFF.

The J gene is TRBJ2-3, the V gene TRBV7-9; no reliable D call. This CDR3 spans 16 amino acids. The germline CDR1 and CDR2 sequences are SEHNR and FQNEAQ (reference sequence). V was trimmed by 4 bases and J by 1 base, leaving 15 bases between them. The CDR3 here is CASSSDLGFGTDTQYF. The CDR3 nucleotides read TGTGCCAGCAGCTCGGATTTAGGGTTCGGCACAGATACGCAGTATTTT.

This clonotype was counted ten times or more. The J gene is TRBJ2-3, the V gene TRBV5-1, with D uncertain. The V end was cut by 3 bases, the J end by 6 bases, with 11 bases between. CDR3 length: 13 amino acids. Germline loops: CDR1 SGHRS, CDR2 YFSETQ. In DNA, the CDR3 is TGCGCCAGCAGCTCCAACGCTCAGGATACGCAGTATTTT. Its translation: CASSSNAQDTQYF.

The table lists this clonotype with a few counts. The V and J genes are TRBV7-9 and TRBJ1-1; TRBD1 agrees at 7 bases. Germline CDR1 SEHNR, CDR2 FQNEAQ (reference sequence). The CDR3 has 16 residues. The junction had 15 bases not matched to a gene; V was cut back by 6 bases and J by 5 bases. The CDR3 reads CASSFSLTGVGTEAFF. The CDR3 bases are TGTGCCAGCAGTTTCTCCCTTACAGGGGTGGGGACTGAAGCTTTCTTT. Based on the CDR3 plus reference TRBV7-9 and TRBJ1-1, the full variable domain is DTGVSQNPRHKITKRGQNVTFRCDPISEHNRLYWYRQTLGQGPEFLTYFQNEAQLEKSRLLSDRFSAERPKGSFSTLEIQRTEQGDSAMYLCASSFSLTGVGTEAFFGQGTRLTVV.

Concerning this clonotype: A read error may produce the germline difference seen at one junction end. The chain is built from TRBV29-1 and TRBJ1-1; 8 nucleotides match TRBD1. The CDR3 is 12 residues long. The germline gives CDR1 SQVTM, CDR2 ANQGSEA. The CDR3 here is CTVYTGGTEAFF. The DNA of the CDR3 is TGCACCGTTTACACAGGGGGAACTGAAGCTTTCTTT.

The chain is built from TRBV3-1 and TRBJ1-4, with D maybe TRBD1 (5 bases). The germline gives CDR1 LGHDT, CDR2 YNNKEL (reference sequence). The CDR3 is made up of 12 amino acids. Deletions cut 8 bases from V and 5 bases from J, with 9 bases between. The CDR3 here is CASATENEKLFF. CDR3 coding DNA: TGTGCCAGCGCGACAGAGAATGAAAAACTGTTTTTT.

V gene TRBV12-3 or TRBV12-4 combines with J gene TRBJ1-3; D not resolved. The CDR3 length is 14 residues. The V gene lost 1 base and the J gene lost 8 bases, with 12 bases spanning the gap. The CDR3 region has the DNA TGTGCCAGCAGTTTAGGAGTTTCCAGAGACACCATATATTTT. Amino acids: CASSLGVSRDTIYF.

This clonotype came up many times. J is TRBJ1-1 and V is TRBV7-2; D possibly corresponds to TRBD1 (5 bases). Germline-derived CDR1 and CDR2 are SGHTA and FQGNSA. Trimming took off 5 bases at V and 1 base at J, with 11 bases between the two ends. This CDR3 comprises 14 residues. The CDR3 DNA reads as TGTGCCAGCAGCGCCTACCAGGGGAACACTGAAGCTTTCTTT. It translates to CASSAYQGNTEAFF.

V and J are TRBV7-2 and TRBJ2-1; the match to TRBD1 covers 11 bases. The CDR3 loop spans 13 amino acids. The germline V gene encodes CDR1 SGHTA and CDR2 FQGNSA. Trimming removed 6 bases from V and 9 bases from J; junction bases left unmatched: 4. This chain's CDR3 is CASSLGTGGEQFF. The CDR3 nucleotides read TGTGCCAGCAGTCTCGGGACAGGGGGTGAGCAGTTCTTC.

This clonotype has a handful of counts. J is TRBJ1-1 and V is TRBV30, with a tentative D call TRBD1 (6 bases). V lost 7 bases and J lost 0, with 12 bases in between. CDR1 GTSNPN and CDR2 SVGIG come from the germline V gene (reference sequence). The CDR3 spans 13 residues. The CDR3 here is CASGGRVNTEAFF. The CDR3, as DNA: TGTGCCTCCGGGGGCAGGGTGAACACTGAAGCTTTCTTT.

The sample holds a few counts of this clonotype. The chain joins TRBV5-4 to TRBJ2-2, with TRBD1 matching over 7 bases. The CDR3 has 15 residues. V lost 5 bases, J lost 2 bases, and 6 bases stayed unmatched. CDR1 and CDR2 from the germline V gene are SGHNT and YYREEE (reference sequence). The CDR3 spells CASRRGGINTGELFF. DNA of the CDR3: TGTGCCAGCAGAAGAGGGGGCATAAACACCGGGGAGCTGTTTTTT.

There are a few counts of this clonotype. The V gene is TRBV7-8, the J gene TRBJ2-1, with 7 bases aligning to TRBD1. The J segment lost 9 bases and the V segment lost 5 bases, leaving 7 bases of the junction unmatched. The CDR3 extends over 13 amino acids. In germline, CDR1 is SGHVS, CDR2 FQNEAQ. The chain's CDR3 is CASSPDRVGEQFF. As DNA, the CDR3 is TGTGCCAGCAGCCCTGACAGGGTAGGTGAGCAGTTCTTC.

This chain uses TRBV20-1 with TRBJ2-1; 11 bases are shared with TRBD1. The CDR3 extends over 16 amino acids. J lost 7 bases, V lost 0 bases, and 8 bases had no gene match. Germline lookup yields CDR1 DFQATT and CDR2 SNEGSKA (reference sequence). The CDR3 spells CSARDQRTGGLNEQFF. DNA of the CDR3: TGCAGTGCTAGAGATCAGCGGACAGGGGGCTTAAATGAGCAGTTCTTC.

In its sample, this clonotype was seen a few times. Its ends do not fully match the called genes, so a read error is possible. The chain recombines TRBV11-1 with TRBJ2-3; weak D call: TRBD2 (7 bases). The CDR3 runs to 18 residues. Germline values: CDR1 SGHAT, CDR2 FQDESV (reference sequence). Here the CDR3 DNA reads TGTGCCGGCAGACCGATTCGGGGCGGGGGCTTAATAACAGATACGCAGTATTTT. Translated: CAGRPIRGGGLITDTQYF.

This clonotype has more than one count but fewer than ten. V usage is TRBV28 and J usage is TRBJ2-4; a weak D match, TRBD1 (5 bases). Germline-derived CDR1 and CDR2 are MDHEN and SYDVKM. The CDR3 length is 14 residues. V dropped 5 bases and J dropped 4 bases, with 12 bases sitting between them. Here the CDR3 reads CASSDGNRKNIQYF. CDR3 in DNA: TGTGCCAGCAGTGATGGAAACAGGAAAAACATTCAGTACTTC.

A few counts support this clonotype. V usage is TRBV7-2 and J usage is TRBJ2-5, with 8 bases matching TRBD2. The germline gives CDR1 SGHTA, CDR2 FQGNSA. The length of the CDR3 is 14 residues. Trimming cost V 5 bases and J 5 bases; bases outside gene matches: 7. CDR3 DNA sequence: TGTGCCAGCAGCGCCACGACTAGCGAGGAGACCCAGTACTTC. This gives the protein CASSATTSEETQYF.

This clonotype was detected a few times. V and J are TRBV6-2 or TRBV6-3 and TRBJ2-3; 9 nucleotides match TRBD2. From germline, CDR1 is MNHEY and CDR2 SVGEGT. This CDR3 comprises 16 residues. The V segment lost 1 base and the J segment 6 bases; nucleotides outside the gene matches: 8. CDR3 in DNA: TGTGCCAGCAGTTACTACCCAGCGGGGGGCCCTGATACGCAGTATTTT. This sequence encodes CASSYYPAGGPDTQYF.

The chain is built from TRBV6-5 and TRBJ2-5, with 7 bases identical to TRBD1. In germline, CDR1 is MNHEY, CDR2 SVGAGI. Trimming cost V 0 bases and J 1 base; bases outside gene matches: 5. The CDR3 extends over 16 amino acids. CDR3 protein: CASSYSSRTGQETQYF. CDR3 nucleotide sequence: TGTGCCAGCAGTTACTCGAGTCGGACAGGCCAAGAGACCCAGTACTTC.

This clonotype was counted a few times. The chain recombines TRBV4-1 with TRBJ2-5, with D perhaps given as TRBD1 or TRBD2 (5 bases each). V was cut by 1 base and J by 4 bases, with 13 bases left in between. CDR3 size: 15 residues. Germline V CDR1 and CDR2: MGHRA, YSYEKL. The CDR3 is CASSQGNSGAETQYF. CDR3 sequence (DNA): TGCGCCAGCAGCCAAGGGAACTCCGGGGCAGAGACCCAGTACTTC.

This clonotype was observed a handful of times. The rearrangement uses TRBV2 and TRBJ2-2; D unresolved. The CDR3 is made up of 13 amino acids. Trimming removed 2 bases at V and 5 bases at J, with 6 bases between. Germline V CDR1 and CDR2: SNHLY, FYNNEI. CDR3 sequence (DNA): TGTGCCAGCAGTGAAACTCGAACCGGGGAGCTGTTTTTT. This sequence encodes CASSETRTGELFF. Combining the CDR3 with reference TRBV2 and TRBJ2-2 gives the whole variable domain EPEVTQTPSHQVTQMGQEVILRCVPISNHLYFYWYRQILGQKVEFLVSFYNNEISEKSEIFDDQFSVERPDGSNFTLKIRSTKLEDSAMYFCASSETRTGELFFGEGSRLTVL.

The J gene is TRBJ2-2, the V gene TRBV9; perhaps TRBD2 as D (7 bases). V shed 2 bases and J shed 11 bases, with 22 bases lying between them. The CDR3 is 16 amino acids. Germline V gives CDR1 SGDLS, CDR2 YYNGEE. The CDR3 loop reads CASSVRGGAAAPELFF. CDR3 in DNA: TGTGCCAGCAGCGTTCGAGGGGGGGCGGCCGCGCCCGAGCTGTTTTTT.

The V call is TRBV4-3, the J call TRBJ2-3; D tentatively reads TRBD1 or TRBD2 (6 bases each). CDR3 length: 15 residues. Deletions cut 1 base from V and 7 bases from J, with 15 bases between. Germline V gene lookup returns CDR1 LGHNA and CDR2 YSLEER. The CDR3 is CASSQVNEGGYTQYF. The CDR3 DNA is TGCGCCAGCAGCCAAGTCAACGAGGGGGGATATACGCAGTATTTT.